Each of the 7 T cell receptor beta chains below was sequenced from the same sample in a study of blood T cell repertoires in COVID-19. Produced via immunoSEQ multiplex PCR; TCRdb's table is partial and in-frame only. The data hold some 400,000 clones, with over 65% observed a single time. Material: peripheral blood. The receptors here all came from a human donor with acute or convalescent COVID-19. The donor label of this sample is uncertain.

This sequence joins TRBV28 and TRBJ2-3; 9 bases agree with TRBD1. The CDR3 is made up of 15 amino acids. V was pared by 6 bases and J by 7 bases, with 11 bases of the junction left unmatched. The germline V gene encodes CDR1 MDHEN and CDR2 SYDVKM. CDR3 amino acids: CASSKTGGRPNTQYF. The CDR3 DNA is TGTGCCAGCAGCAAGACAGGGGGGAGGCCAAATACGCAGTATTTT.

The rearrangement joins TRBV18 to TRBJ1-6; D is perhaps TRBD1 (6 bases). The V end lost 4 bases, the J end lost 10 bases, and 14 bases lay between the germline ends. The CDR3 sequence is 14 residues long. CDR1 is KGHSH, CDR2 LQKENI, per germline. The CDR3 DNA follows: TGTGCCAGCTCACAAGACAGGCTAGGATCACCCCTCCACTTT. This codes for CASSQDRLGSPLHF.

The V call is TRBV28, the J call TRBJ1-2, with D maybe TRBD1 (6 bases). Trimming stripped 4 bases from V and 4 bases from J, with 22 bases between. The CDR3 has 17 amino acids. Germline V lookup: CDR1 MDHEN, CDR2 SYDVKM. For the CDR3, the DNA is TGTGCCAGCAGTTCCCCCACGACAGGCTCGGCCCCCTATGGCTACACCTTC. This sequence encodes CASSSPTTGSAPYGYTF.

The chain combines TRBV30 with TRBJ1-1, with TRBD1 matching 9 bases. V lost 2 bases, J lost 4 bases, and 2 bases stayed unmatched. CDR1 and CDR2 from the germline V gene are GTSNPN and SVGIG (reference sequence). The length of the CDR3 is 13 residues. CDR3 region: CAWSPDRGTEAFF. The CDR3 region has the DNA TGTGCCTGGAGTCCGGACAGGGGCACTGAAGCTTTCTTT.

The chain has TRBV7-8 and TRBJ2-7, with D tentatively TRBD1 (5 bases). Germline V lookup: CDR1 SGHVS, CDR2 FQNEAQ. The CDR3 is 14 amino acids. V was cut by 3 bases and J by 9 bases, with 18 bases left in between. The CDR3 spells CASSFQARELVQYF. Here the CDR3 DNA reads TGTGCCAGCAGCTTCCAAGCCAGGGAATTAGTGCAGTACTTC.

The chain has TRBV19 and TRBJ2-5, with 9 bases that match TRBD2. The length of the CDR3 is 15 residues. The germline gives CDR1 LNHDA, CDR2 SQIVND (reference sequence). Trimming took 5 bases from V and 5 from J; bases not matched to a gene: 9. CDR3 sequence reads: CASSGGGAVRETQYF. The CDR3 coding sequence is TGTGCCAGTAGTGGCGGGGGGGCAGTGCGGGAGACCCAGTACTTC.

This chain connects TRBV6-5 to TRBJ2-2, with D perhaps TRBD2 (6 bases). The germline CDR1 and CDR2 sequences are MNHEY and SVGAGI. This CDR3 comprises 14 residues. Between the trimmed V and J ends, which lost 6 bases and 2 bases, there was a span of 10 bases. The DNA for the CDR3 is TGTGCCAGCAGATTGGGGGGTAACACCGGGGAGCTGTTTTTT. Translated, it gives CASRLGGNTGELFF.